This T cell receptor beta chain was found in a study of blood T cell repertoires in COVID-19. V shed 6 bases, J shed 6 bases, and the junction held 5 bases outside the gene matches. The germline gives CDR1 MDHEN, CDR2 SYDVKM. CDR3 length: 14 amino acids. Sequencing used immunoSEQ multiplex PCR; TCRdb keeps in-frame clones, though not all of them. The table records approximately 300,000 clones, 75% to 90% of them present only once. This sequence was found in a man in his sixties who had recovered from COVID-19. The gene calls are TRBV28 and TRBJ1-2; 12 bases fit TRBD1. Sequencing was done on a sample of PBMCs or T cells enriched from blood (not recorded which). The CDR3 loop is CASRRDRGRDGYTF. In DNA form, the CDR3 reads TGTGCCAGCAGAAGGGACAGGGGGCGCGATGGCTACACCTTC.